The next 12 T cell receptor beta chains were all read from a single sample in a study of cytomegalovirus exposure and HLA in healthy donors. 13 Jbeta primers and 60 Vbeta primers were used for the PCR. Data came from immunoSEQ multiplex PCR; TCRdb stores just in-frame clones and leaves some out. The sample comprises approximately 82,000 clones, around 79% of which are singletons, and approximately 1.6% rests with the top ten. Sequencing was performed on PBMCs. These receptors all stem from a man aged 35-49 years in good health and CMV-seronegative.

This chain links TRBV28 with TRBJ2-5; 11 bases are shared with TRBD2. Germline CDR1 MDHEN, CDR2 SYDVKM. This CDR3 region has 16 residues. The V segment lost 7 bases and the J segment 2 bases; nucleotides outside the gene matches: 9. As DNA, the CDR3 is TGTGCCAGCAAATTGATGGGACTAGCGGAGCAAGAGACCCAGTACTTC. It translates to CASKLMGLAEQETQYF.

Concerning this clone: Germline and junction disagree at one end, which may indicate a read error. This chain uses TRBV6-6 with TRBJ1-4; TRBD1 agrees at 8 bases. The CDR3 has 16 residues. The germline gives CDR1 MNHNY, CDR2 SVGAGI (reference sequence). CDR3 in amino acids: CASSNSDRVREEKLFF. The DNA for the CDR3 is TGTGCCAGCAGTAACTCGGACAGGGTACGAGAAGAAAAACTGTTTTTT.

The chain carries TRBV18 and TRBJ1-5; D possibly corresponds to TRBD1 (5 bases). Germline V gene sequence: CDR1 KGHSH, CDR2 LQKENI. Trimming shortened V by 3 bases and J by 4 bases, and 13 bases separated the two germline ends. The CDR3 totals 15 residues. The CDR3 loop reads CASSPNSGQNQPQHF. CDR3 sequence (DNA): TGTGCCAGCTCACCCAATTCAGGGCAAAATCAGCCCCAGCATTTT.

This chain joins TRBV28 and TRBJ2-2; the D gene is possibly TRBD2 (6 bases). The CDR3 has 14 residues. The V and J ends lost 2 bases and 5 bases respectively, with 9 bases between them. The V gene's germline CDR1 is MDHEN and CDR2 SYDVKM. Here the CDR3 reads CASSLLAGTGELFF. In DNA, the CDR3 is TGTGCCAGCAGTTTACTCGCGGGAACCGGGGAGCTGTTTTTT.

This clone came up a few times. This chain links TRBV7-3 with TRBJ2-1; 9 bases match TRBD2. CDR1 and CDR2 (germline): SGHTA, FQGTGA. This CDR3 has 16 residues. V lost 5 bases, J lost 4 bases, and 9 bases stayed unmatched. The CDR3 reads CASSLSDSGRYNEQFF. Written as DNA, the CDR3 is TGTGCCAGCAGCCTTTCAGATAGCGGGAGATACAATGAGCAGTTCTTC.

This clone was counted between two and nine times. The rearrangement links TRBV29-1 to TRBJ2-1; 7 bases map to TRBD2. Per the germline V gene, CDR1 is SQVTM and CDR2 is ANQGSEA. CDR3 length: 14 amino acids. Unmatched junction bases numbered 9, after V lost 7 bases and J lost 3 bases. CDR3 protein: CSGRGGGSYNEQFF. The DNA for the CDR3 is TGCAGCGGGCGGGGTGGCGGGAGCTACAATGAGCAGTTCTTC.

As DNA, the CDR3 is TGTGCCAGCATAACAGGCCAGAACACCGGGGAGCTGTTTTTT. Amino acids: CASITGQNTGELFF. The J gene is TRBJ2-2, the V gene TRBV28; the D gene is possibly TRBD1 (5 bases). The V gene's germline CDR1 is MDHEN and CDR2 SYDVKM. Trimming shortened V by 7 bases and J by 1 base, and 10 bases separated the two germline ends. The CDR3 length is 14 residues.

The chain combines TRBV2 with TRBJ2-5, with TRBD2 matching over 9 bases. This CDR3 has 14 amino acids. The germline CDR1 and CDR2 sequences are SNHLY and FYNNEI. Trimming removed 6 bases from V and 2 bases from J; junction bases left unmatched: 4. The CDR3 protein is CASRQAGGQETQYF. Written as DNA, the CDR3 is TGTGCCAGCAGGCAAGCGGGAGGACAAGAGACCCAGTACTTC.

The chain links TRBV19 to TRBJ2-2; 8 bases map to TRBD2. The CDR3 is 14 residues long. CDR1 and CDR2 (germline): LNHDA, SQIVND (reference sequence). J lost 6 bases, V lost 7 bases, and 7 bases had no gene match. CDR3 nucleotides: TGTGCCAGTATAGCGGGACTGAGGGCCGGGGAGCTGTTTTTT. This encodes CASIAGLRAGELFF.

This clone turned up a few times. V usage is TRBV7-9 and J usage is TRBJ1-1; 9 nucleotides align to TRBD1. Germline CDR1 SEHNR, CDR2 FQNEAQ (reference sequence). The J segment lost 0 bases and the V segment lost 5 bases, leaving 4 bases of the junction unmatched. This CDR3 spans 15 amino acids. CDR3 protein: CASSQDRGMNTEAFF. The CDR3 DNA follows: TGTGCCAGCAGCCAAGACAGGGGGATGAACACTGAAGCTTTCTTT. The whole variable domain, filled in from reference TRBV7-9 and TRBJ1-1, reads DTGVSQNPRHKITKRGQNVTFRCDPISEHNRLYWYRQTLGQGPEFLTYFQNEAQLEKSRLLSDRFSAERPKGSFSTLEIQRTEQGDSAMYLCASSQDRGMNTEAFFGQGTRLTVV.

This chain uses TRBV7-9 with TRBJ1-1; the match to TRBD1 covers 8 bases. The junction had 5 bases not matched to a gene; V was cut back by 0 bases and J by 11 bases. The CDR3 loop spans 13 amino acids. Germline-derived CDR1 and CDR2 are SEHNR and FQNEAQ (reference sequence). The CDR3 here is CASSLAPRQGAFF. The DNA of the CDR3 is TGTGCCAGCAGCTTAGCACCCCGACAGGGGGCTTTCTTT.

CDR3 sequence reads: CSVPGADYEQYF. CDR3 nucleotide sequence: TGCAGCGTCCCCGGTGCGGACTACGAGCAGTACTTC. V usage is TRBV29-1 and J usage is TRBJ2-7; no reliable D call. The CDR3 consists of 12 residues. Trimming shortened V by 6 bases and J by 3 bases, and 12 bases separated the two germline ends. Germline CDR1 reads SQVTM; CDR2 reads ANQGSEA.